This record concerns one T cell receptor beta chain sequence. As yet, its antigen is unknown. Each donor was nominally healthy when sampled (though unrecorded immune exposures were likely). Germline lookup yields CDR1 SGHDN and CDR2 FVKESK. Deletions cut 0 bases from V and 0 bases from J, with 11 bases between. The CDR3 is 16 amino acids. PCR primers comprised 60 Vbeta and 13 Jbeta primers. Repertoires were generated with immunoSEQ multiplex PCR, while TCRdb's copy carries only in-frame clones and drops some. Seen here are about 82,000 clones, about 80% observed once, and the top ten hold 3.3%. This sample was included in a study of cytomegalovirus exposure and HLA in healthy donors. Whole-study results and caveats: As was reported, the HLA-A and HLA-B alleles of most subjects were accurately predicted from TCR beta sequences. Another analysis was done later, and it associated fewer than 20,000 TCR beta sequences with HLA alleles at 0.05 false discovery rate. Indistinguishable V segments such as TRBV6-2 and TRBV6-3 were excluded.

This receptor was taken from a man aged 50 to 60 in good health and CMV-seronegative. The genes are TRBV14 and TRBJ1-2, with D uncertain. What was sequenced was PBMCs. The DNA of the CDR3 is TGTGCCAGCAGCCAAGATGCGGCCGATGCTAACTATGGCTACACCTTC. This sequence encodes CASSQDAADANYGYTF.